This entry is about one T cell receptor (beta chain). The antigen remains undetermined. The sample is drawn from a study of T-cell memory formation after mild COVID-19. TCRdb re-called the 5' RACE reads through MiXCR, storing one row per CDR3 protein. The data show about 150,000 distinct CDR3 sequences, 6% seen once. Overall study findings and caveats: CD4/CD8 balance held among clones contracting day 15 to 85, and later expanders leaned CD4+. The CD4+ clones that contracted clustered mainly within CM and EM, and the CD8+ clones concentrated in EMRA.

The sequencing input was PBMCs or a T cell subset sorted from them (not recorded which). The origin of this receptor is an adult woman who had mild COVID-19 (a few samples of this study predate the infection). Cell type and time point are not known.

CDR3 coding DNA: TGCGCCAGCAGCTTGGAAGCGGGAGATGATACGCAGTATTTT. Translation gives CASSLEAGDDTQYF. The chain is built from TRBV5-1 and TRBJ2-3; the match to TRBD2 covers 8 bases. CDR1 SGHRS and CDR2 YFSETQ come from the germline V gene. Trimming removed 0 bases from V and 6 bases from J; junction bases left unmatched: 3. The CDR3 is 14 residues long.